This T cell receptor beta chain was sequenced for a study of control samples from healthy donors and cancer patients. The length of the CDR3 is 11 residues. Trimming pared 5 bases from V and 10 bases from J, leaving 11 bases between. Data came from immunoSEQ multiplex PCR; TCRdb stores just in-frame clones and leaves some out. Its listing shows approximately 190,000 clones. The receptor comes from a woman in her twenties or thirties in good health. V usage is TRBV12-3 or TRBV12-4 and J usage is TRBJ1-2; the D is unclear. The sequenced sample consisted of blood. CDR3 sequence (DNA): TGTGCCAGCAGTCCCCTGCCCCACTACACCTTC. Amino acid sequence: CASSPLPHYTF.